This TCR beta chain was recorded in a study of early stage breast cancer tumors. At the level of the study: Invasive lobular carcinomas made up about 35% of the 12 ER+/PR+/HER2- tumors. Each sample averaged approximately 10-fold read coverage.

This clone was seen a few times. The antigen is unknown. Study-level findings and limits: Chain pairing and CD4, CD8 or FOXP3 expression were not captured. Commonly generated sequences made up most enriched TCRB sequences shared between patients.

Using immunoSEQ multiplex PCR, the repertoire was profiled, and TCRdb retains in-frame clones only, with some absent. The profile shows under 30,000 clones, around three quarters of them singletons. Germline CDR1 GTSNPN, CDR2 SVGIG (reference sequence). The CDR3 covers 13 residues. V shed 1 base and J shed 6 bases, with 10 bases lying between them. The TCR comes from a person aged 50 to 59 with breast cancer. The chain uses TRBV30 and TRBJ2-1, with D possibly matching TRBD1 (6 bases). The sample comprised blood. The DNA for the CDR3 is TGTGCCTGGAGTGGCCAGACAGGCAATGAGCAGTTCTTC. Encoded protein: CAWSGQTGNEQFF.